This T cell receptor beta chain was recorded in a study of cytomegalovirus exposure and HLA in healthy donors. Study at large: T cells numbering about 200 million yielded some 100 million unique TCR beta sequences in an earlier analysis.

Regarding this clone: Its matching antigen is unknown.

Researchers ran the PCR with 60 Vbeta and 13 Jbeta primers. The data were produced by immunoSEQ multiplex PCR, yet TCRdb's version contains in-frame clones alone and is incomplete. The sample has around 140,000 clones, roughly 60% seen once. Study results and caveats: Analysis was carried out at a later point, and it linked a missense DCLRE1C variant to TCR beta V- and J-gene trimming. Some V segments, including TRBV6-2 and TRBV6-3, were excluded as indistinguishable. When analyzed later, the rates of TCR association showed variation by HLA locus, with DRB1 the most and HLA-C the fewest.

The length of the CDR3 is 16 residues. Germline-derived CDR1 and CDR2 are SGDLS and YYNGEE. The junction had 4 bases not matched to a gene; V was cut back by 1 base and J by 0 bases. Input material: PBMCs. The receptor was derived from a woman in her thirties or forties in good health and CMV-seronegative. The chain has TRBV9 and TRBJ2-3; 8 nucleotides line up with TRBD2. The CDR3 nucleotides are TGTGCCAGCAGCGTACAAGCGGGGGCCAGCACAGATACGCAGTATTTT. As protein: CASSVQAGASTDTQYF. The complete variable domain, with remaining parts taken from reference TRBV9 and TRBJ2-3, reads DSGVTQTPKHLITATGQRVTLRCSPRSGDLSVYWYQQSLDQGLQFLIQYYNGEERAKGNILERFSAQQFPDLHSELNLSSLELGDSALYFCASSVQAGASTDTQYFGPGTRLTVL.